Detailed here is one T cell receptor (beta chain). The entry originates in a study of blood T cell repertoires in COVID-19. Study at large: Donors in the United States, Italy and Spain gave samples during acute or convalescent COVID-19. Sample material is recorded as cDNA or gDNA derived from T cells, B-cell-depleted T cells, or PBMCs.

In the source study's methods: Counts of nucleated cells, estimated from reference gene primer amplification, were obtained. The table came from immunoSEQ multiplex PCR; TCRdb's copy has only in-frame clones and leaves some out. That table furnishes V, J and clone size, whereas the DNA furnished D and trimming. Counted here are 100,000 to 150,000 clones, over 75% occurring once; the ten biggest clones make up 25% to 30%. Germline-derived CDR1 and CDR2 are MNHEY and SVGAGI. Trimming shortened V by 7 bases and J by 3 bases, and 13 bases separated the two germline ends. The CDR3 totals 15 residues. Sequencing was performed on peripheral blood. The rearrangement joins TRBV6-5 to TRBJ2-6, with D tentatively TRBD1 (6 bases). The TCR originated in an elderly woman with acute or convalescent COVID-19. The CDR3 protein is CASNPTGLGANVLTF. CDR3 nucleotides: TGTGCCAGCAACCCCACAGGGCTTGGGGCCAACGTCCTGACTTTC.